One and the same sample provided the 8 T cell receptor beta chains below, sequenced in a study of cytomegalovirus exposure and HLA in healthy donors. PCR was performed using 60 Vbeta and 13 Jbeta primers. The repertoire was sequenced with immunoSEQ multiplex PCR; TCRdb's copy has only in-frame clones and lacks some. The sample lists approximately 80,000 clones, roughly 72% occurring once. The source material was PBMCs. These TCRs come from a man aged 30 to 45 in good health and CMV-seropositive.

The CDR3 nucleotides read TGTGCCACCACAACGTCCCACGAGCAGTACTTC. This translates into CATTTSHEQYF. V usage is TRBV28 and J usage is TRBJ2-7; no firm D call. CDR1 is MDHEN and CDR2 is SYDVKM in the germline V gene. CDR3 length: 11 residues. V was trimmed by 10 bases and J by 5 bases, leaving 12 bases between them. The whole variable domain, filled in from reference TRBV28 and TRBJ2-7, reads DVKVTQSSRYLVKRTGEKVFLECVQDMDHENMFWYRQDPGLGLRLIYFSYDVKMKEKGDIPEGYSVSREKKERFSLILESASTNQTSMYLCATTTSHEQYFGPGTRLTVT.

The chain recombines TRBV9 with TRBJ2-1, with 7 positions matching TRBD2. V was pared by 3 bases and J by 4 bases, with 10 bases of the junction left unmatched. Germline V CDR1 and CDR2: SGDLS, YYNGEE. The CDR3 is made up of 16 amino acids. CDR3 DNA: TGTGCCAGCAGCGGACTCGCAAGCGGGGCTTACAATGAGCAGTTCTTC. This translates into CASSGLASGAYNEQFF.

V is TRBV6-1 and J is TRBJ1-3; 9 bases align to TRBD1. Germline V gives CDR1 MNHNS, CDR2 SASEGT. CDR3 length equals 15 residues. After removal of 5 bases from V and 0 bases from J, the junction contained 2 bases not matched to a gene. The CDR3 loop reads CASSRDRDSGNTIYF. The CDR3 nucleotides read TGTGCCAGCAGTCGGGACAGGGACTCTGGAAACACCATATATTTT.

The chain is built from TRBV6-6 and TRBJ1-3; D is undetermined. Deletions cut 0 bases from V and 3 bases from J, with 6 bases between. CDR3 size: 14 residues. Germline assignment: CDR1 MNHNY and CDR2 SVGAGI (reference sequence). This chain's CDR3 is CASSYSTGGNTIYF. The CDR3 nucleotides are TGTGCCAGCAGTTACTCGACGGGTGGAAACACCATATATTTT.

This clone was counted once. This rearrangement joins TRBV30 to TRBJ2-7; 9 positions match TRBD2. Losses at the gene ends were 7 bases for V and 5 bases for J; bases not matched to a gene: 9. From germline, CDR1 is GTSNPN and CDR2 SVGIG (reference sequence). The CDR3 runs 13 residues. CDR3 region: CASRASGIDEQYF. CDR3 coding DNA: TGTGCCTCTAGAGCTAGCGGGATAGACGAGCAGTACTTC.

In this sample, this clone turned up a few times. This chain joins TRBV6-5 and TRBJ1-1, with 9 bases identical to TRBD1. The junction had 3 bases not matched to a gene; V was cut back by 6 bases and J by 1 base. This CDR3 has 14 residues. Germline V gene sequence: CDR1 MNHEY, CDR2 SVGAGI. The CDR3 nucleotides read TGTGCCAGCAGATTACAGGGGGCGAACACTGAAGCTTTCTTT. This sequence encodes CASRLQGANTEAFF.

The rearrangement joins TRBV5-6 to TRBJ2-2; 7 bases align to TRBD1. Germline CDR1 reads SGHDT; CDR2 reads YYEEEE. This CDR3 is 18 amino acids long. V dropped 0 bases and J dropped 7; count of bases not matched to a gene: 15. The CDR3 sequence: CASSLAGRKGAGGGELFF. The CDR3 DNA is TGTGCCAGCAGCTTGGCTGGTAGGAAGGGGGCCGGTGGCGGGGAGCTGTTTTTT.

The chain combines TRBV7-9 with TRBJ1-5, with TRBD1 identical over 10 bases. The CDR3 sequence is 15 residues long. V was clipped by 2 bases and J by 9 bases; unmatched bases: 7. The V gene's germline CDR1 is SEHNR and CDR2 FQNEAQ (reference sequence). For the CDR3, the DNA is TGTGCCAGCAGCTTATCGGGGACAGGGGATCGGCCCCAGCATTTT. Encoded protein: CASSLSGTGDRPQHF.